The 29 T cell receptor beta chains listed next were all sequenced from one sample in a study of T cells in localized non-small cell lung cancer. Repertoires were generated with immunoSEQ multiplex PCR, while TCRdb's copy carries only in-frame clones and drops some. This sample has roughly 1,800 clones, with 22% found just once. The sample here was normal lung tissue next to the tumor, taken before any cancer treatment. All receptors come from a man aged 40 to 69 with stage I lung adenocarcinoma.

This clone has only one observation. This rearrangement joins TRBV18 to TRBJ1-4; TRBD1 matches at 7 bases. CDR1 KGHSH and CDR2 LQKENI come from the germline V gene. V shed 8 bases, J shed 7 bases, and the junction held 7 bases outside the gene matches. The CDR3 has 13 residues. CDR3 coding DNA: TGTGCCAGCCAGACAGGGCGCCCTGAAAAACTGTTTTTT. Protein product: CASQTGRPEKLFF.

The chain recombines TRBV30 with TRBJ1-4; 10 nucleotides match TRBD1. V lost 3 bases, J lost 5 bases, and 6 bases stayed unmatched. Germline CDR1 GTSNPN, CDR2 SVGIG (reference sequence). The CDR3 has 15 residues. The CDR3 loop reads CAWSGKGQGNEKLFF. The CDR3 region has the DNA TGTGCCTGGAGCGGCAAGGGACAGGGGAATGAAAAACTGTTTTTT.

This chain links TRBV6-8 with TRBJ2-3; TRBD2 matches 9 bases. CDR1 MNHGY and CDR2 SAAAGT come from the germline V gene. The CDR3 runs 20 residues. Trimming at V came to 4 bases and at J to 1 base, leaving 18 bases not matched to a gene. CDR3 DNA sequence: TGTGCCAGCAGTTTAAGGCCGCTGGGCCTGATAGCGGGGGGCACAGATACGCAGTATTTT. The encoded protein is CASSLRPLGLIAGGTDTQYF.

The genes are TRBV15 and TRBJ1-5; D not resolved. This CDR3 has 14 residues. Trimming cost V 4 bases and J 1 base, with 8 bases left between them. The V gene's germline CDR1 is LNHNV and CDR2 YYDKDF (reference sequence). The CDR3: CATSNPASNQPQHF. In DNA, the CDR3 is TGTGCCACCAGCAACCCAGCGAGCAATCAGCCCCAGCATTTT.

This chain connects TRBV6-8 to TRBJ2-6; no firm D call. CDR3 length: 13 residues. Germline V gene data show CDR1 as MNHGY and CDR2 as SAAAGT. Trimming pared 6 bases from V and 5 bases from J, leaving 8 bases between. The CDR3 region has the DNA TGTGCCAGCAGGGGCGTTTGGGCCAACGTCCTGACTTTC. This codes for CASRGVWANVLTF.

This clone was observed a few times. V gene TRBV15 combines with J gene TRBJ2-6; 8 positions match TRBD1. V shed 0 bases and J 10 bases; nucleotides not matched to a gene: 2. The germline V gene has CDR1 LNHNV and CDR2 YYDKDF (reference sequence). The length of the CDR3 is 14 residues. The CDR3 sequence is CATSRDRTGNVLTF. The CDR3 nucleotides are TGTGCCACCAGCAGAGACCGGACAGGGAACGTCCTGACTTTC.

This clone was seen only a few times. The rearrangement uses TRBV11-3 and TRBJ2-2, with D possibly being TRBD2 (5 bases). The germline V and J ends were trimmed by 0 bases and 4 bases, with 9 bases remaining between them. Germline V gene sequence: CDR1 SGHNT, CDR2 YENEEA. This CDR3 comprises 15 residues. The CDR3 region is CASSLDPSFTGELFF. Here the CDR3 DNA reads TGTGCCAGCAGCTTAGATCCTAGCTTCACCGGGGAGCTGTTTTTT.

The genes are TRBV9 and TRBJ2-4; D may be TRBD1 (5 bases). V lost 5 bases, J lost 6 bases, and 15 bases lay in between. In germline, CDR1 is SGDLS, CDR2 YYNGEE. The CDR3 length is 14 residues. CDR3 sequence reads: CASSELGAVNIQYF. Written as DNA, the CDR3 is TGTGCCAGCAGTGAGTTAGGGGCGGTAAACATTCAGTACTTC. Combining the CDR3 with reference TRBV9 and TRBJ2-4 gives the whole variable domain DSGVTQTPKHLITATGQRVTLRCSPRSGDLSVYWYQQSLDQGLQFLIQYYNGEERAKGNILERFSAQQFPDLHSELNLSSLELGDSALYFCASSELGAVNIQYFGAGTRLSVL.

DNA for the CDR3: TGCGCCAGCAGTATGCAAGCGGGGGGCTCCTACAATGAGCAGTTCTTC. This gives the protein CASSMQAGGSYNEQFF. The rearrangement uses TRBV5-1 and TRBJ2-1; TRBD2 matches 9 bases. Germline CDR1 SGHRS, CDR2 YFSETQ. This CDR3 contains 16 residues. Unmatched junction bases numbered 6, after V lost 5 bases and J lost 0 bases.

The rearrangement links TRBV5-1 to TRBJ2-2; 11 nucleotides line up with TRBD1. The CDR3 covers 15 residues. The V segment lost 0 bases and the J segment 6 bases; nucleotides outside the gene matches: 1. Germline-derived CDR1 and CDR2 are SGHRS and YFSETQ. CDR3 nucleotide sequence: TGCGCCAGCAGCTTGGCGGGACAGGGGGCCGGGGAGCTGTTTTTT. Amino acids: CASSLAGQGAGELFF.

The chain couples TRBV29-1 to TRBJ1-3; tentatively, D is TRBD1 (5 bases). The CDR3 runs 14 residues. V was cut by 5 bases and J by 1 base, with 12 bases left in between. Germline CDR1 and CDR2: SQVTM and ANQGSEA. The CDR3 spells CSVSTGSSGNTIYF. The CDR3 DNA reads TGCAGCGTTTCTACAGGTTCTTCTGGAAACACCATATATTTT.

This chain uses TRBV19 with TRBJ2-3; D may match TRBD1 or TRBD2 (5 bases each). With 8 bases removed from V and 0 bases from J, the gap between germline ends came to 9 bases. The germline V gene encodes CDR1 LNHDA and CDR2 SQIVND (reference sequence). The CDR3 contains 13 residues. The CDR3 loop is CASRGASTDTQYF. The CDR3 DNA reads TGTGCCAGTCGGGGCGCTAGCACAGATACGCAGTATTTT.

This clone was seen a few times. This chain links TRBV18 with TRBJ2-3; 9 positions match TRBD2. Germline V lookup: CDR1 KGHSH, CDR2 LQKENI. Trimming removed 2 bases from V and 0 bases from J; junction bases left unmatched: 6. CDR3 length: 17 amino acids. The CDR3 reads CASSPRLAAASTDTQYF. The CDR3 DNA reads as TGTGCCAGCTCACCAAGACTAGCGGCCGCTAGCACAGATACGCAGTATTTT.

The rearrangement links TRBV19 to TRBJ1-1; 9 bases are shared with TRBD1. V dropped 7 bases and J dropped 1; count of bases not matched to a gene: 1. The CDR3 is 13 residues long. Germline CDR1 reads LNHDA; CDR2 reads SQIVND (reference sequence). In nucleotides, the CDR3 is TGTGCCAGTATGGGACAGGGGAACACTGAAGCTTTCTTT. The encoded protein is CASMGQGNTEAFF.

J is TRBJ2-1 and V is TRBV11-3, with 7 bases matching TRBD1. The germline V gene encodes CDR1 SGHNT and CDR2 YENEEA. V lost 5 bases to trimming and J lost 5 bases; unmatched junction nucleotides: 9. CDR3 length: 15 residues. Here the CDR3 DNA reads TGTGCCAGCAGCCTTTCGGTGACAGGGCACAATGAGCAGTTCTTC. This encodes CASSLSVTGHNEQFF.

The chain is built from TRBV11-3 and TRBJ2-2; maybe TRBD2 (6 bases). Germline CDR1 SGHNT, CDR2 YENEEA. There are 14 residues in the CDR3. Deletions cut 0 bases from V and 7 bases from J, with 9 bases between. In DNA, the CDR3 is TGTGCCAGCAGCTTAGAACCGGAGGGCGGGGAGCTGTTTTTT. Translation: CASSLEPEGGELFF.

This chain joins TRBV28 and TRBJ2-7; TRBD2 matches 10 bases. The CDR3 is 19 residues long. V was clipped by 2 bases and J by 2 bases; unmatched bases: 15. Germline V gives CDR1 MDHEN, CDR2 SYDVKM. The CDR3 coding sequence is TGTGCCAGCAGTTTAGGGGCCTACGGTAGCGGGAGGACGGCCTACGAGCAGTACTTC. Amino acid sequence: CASSLGAYGSGRTAYEQYF.

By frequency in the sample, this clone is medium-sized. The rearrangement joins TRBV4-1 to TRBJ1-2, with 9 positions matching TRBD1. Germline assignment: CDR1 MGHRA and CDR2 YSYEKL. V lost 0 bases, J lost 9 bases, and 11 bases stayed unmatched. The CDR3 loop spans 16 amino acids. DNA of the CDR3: TGCGCCAGCAGCCAAGATTCCACCGGGACAGGGAACCGCTACACCTTC. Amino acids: CASSQDSTGTGNRYTF.

CDR3 in DNA: TGTGCCAGCAGCTTAGTCATATCCGGATATGGCTACACCTTC. Its translation is CASSLVISGYGYTF. This sequence joins TRBV11-3 and TRBJ1-2; D ambiguous. CDR1 and CDR2 from the germline V gene are SGHNT and YENEEA. CDR3 length: 14 residues. The V and J ends lost 1 base and 5 bases respectively, with 11 bases between them. The full variable domain, rest sourced from reference TRBV11-3 and TRBJ1-2, is EAGVVQSPRYKIIEKKQPVAFWCNPISGHNTLYWYLQNLGQGPELLIRYENEEAVDDSQLPKDRFSAERLKGVDSTLKIQPAELGDSAVYLCASSLVISGYGYTFGSGTRLTVV.

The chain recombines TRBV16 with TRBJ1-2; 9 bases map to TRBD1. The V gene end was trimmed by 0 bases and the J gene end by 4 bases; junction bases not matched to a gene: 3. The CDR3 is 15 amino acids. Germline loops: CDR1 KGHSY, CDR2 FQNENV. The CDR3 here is CASSQSTGGGYGYTF. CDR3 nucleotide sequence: TGTGCCAGCAGCCAATCCACAGGGGGCGGCTATGGCTACACCTTC.

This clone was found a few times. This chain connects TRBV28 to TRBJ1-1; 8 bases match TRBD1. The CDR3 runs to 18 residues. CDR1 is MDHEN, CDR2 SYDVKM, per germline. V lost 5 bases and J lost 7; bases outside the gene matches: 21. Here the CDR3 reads CASSLSPSHLVRGLEAFF. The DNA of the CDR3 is TGTGCCAGCAGTCTCTCTCCCTCGCACCTAGTCAGGGGGCTTGAAGCTTTCTTT.

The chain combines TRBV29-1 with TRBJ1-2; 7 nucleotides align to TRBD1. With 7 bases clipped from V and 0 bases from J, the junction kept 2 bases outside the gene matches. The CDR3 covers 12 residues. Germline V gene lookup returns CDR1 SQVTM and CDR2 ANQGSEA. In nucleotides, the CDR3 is TGCAGCGGGGACAGTCCTAACTATGGCTACACCTTC. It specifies CSGDSPNYGYTF.

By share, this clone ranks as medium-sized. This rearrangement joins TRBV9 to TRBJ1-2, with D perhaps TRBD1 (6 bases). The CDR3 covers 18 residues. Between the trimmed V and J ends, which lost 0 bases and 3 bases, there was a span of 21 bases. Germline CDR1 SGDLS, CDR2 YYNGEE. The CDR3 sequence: CASSVGTAEVRADYGYTF. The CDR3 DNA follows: TGTGCCAGCAGCGTAGGGACAGCCGAGGTGAGAGCGGACTATGGCTACACCTTC.

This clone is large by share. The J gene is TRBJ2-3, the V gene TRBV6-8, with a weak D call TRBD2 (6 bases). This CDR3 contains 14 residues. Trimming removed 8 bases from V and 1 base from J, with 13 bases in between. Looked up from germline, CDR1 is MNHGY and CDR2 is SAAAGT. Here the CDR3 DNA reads TGTGCCAGCGGCGGGATTGGCGGCACAGATACGCAGTATTTT. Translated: CASGGIGGTDTQYF.

CDR3 in amino acids: CTSSQGGEEQYF. The CDR3 nucleotides are TGCACCAGCAGCCAAGGGGGGGAAGAGCAGTACTTC. The V gene is TRBV1, the J gene TRBJ2-7; the DNA was not used to check the table's D call, TRBD2. TRBV1 has pseudogene status. The CDR3 consists of 12 residues.

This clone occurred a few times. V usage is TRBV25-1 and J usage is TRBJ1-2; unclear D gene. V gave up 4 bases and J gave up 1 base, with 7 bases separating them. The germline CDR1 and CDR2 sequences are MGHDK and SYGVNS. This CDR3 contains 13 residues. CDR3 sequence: CASSASYNYGYTF. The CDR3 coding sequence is TGTGCCAGCAGTGCCAGCTATAACTATGGCTACACCTTC.

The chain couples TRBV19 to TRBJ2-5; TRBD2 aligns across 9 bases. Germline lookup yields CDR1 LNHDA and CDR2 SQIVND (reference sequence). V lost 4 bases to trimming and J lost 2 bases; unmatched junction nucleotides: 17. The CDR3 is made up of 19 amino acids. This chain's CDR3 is CASSRDLLGTSLSQETQYF. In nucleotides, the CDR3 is TGTGCCAGTAGTAGGGACCTCCTAGGGACTAGCCTTTCTCAAGAGACCCAGTACTTC. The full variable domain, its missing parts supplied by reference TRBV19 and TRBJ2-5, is DGGITQSPKYLFRKEGQNVTLSCEQNLNHDAMYWYRQDPGQGLRLIYYSQIVNDFQKGDIAEGYSVSREKKESFPLTVTSAQKNPTAFYLCASSRDLLGTSLSQETQYFGPGTRLLVL.

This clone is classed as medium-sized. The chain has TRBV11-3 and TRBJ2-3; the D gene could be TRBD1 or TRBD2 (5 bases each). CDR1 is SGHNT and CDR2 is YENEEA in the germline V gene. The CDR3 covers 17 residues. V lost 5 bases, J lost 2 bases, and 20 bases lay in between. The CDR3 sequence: CASSDYGSVGDTDTQYF. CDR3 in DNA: TGTGCCAGCAGCGACTATGGGTCGGTGGGGGACACAGATACGCAGTATTTT.

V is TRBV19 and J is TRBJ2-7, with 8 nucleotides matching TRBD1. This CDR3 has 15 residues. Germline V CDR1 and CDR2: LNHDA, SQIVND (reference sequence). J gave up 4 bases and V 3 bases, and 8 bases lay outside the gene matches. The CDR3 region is CASSIVGTGVYEQYF. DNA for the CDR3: TGTGCCAGTAGTATCGTGGGGACAGGTGTGTACGAGCAGTACTTC.